The clone carrying this T cell receptor (beta chain) was seen ten or more times. Its antigen remains unknown. From RNA transcripts, TCR beta CDR3 regions were amplified. TCR CDR3 regions were first amplified by RT-PCR with HTBI primers. TCRdb re-derived calls from the multiplex PCR reads in MiXCR, one entry per CDR3 protein. The data contain roughly 300,000 distinct CDR3 sequences, roughly 13% of them singletons. The data stem from a study of T cells in Graves' hyperthyroidism and ophthalmopathy. Study background: Peripheral blood was secured at the point of initial diagnosis, before any treatment. General study results and limits: Most clonotypes that expanded in the thyroid above 0.001 also showed up in blood.

This CDR3 region has 14 residues. V was clipped by 2 bases and J by 4 bases, with 9 bases between them. In germline, CDR1 is MNHNY, CDR2 SVGAGI (reference sequence). Criteria for exclusion of patients were uncontrolled infection, other autoimmune disease, pregnancy or lactation. This rearrangement joins TRBV6-6 to TRBJ1-3, with D possibly TRBD1 on 6 matching bases. Sample: blood. This clonotype was obtained from a woman aged 25 to 45 with Graves' hyperthyroidism. CDR3 in DNA: TGTGCCAGCAGTTACCGGACAGCGGGAAACACCATATATTTT. Translation gives CASSYRTAGNTIYF.